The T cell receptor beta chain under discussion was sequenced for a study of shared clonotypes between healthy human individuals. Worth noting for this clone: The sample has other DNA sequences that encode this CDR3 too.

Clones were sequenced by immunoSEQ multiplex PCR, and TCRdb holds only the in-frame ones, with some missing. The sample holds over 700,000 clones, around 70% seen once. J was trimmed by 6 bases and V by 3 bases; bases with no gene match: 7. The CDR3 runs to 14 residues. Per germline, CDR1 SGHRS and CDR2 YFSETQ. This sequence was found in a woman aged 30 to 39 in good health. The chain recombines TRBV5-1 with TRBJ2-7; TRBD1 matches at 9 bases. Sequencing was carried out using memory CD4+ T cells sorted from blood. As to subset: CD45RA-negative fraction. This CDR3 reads CASSSGTGPFEQYF. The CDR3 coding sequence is TGCGCCAGCAGCTCCGGGACAGGGCCCTTCGAGCAGTACTTC.